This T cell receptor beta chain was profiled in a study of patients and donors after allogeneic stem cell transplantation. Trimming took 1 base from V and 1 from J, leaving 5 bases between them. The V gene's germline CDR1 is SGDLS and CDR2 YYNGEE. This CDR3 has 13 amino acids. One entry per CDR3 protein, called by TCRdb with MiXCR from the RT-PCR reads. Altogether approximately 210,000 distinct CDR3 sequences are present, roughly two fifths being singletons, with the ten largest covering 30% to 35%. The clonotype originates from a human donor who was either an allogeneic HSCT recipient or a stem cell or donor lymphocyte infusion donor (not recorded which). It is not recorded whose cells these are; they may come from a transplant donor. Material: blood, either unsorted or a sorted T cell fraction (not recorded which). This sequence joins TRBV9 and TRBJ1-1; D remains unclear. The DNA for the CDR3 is TGTGCCAGCAGCGTACCTGGGAACACTGAAGCTTTCTTT. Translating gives CASSVPGNTEAFF.